This is a list of T cell receptor beta chains from one sample in a study of CD8 T cells in ankylosing spondylitis. TCRdb re-called the 5' RACE reads through MiXCR, storing one row per CDR3 protein. The table shows about 330,000 distinct CDR3 sequences, with 6.5% to 10% occurring only once. What was sequenced was blood, either unsorted or a sorted T cell fraction (not recorded which). The receptor set was obtained from a male donor with ankylosing spondylitis. CDR3s include the opening cysteine and the closing phenylalanine or tryptophan. Fields, in order: V gene, clone size, D gene, J gene, CDR3 protein, CDR3 DNA. D genes are given only for firm matches. Rows may omit the clone size; those that give it use once, few, many or a size class.

v_gene: TRBV4-2; abundance: many; d_gene: TRBD2; j_gene: TRBJ2-7; CDR3aa: CASSHGTSVSEQYF; CDR3nt: TGTGCCAGCAGCCATGGGACTAGCGTTAGCGAGCAGTACTTC
v_gene: TRBV13; abundance: .; d_gene: TRBD1; j_gene: TRBJ2-7; CDR3aa: CASSLGGTGQLEQYF; CDR3nt: TGTGCCAGCAGCTTAGGTGGGACAGGGCAACTCGAGCAGTACTTC
v_gene: TRBV7-3; abundance: .; d_gene: TRBD2; j_gene: TRBJ2-1; CDR3aa: CASSRLAGGDEQFF; CDR3nt: TGTGCCAGCAGCAGACTAGCGGGAGGGGATGAGCAGTTCTTC
v_gene: TRBV5-1; abundance: .; d_gene: .; j_gene: TRBJ2-1; CDR3aa: CASSLGDTSYNEQFF; CDR3nt: TGCGCCAGCAGCTTGGGGGACACCTCCTACAATGAGCAGTTCTTC
v_gene: TRBV18; abundance: few; d_gene: .; j_gene: TRBJ2-7; CDR3aa: CASSPRAARDREQYF; CDR3nt: TGTGCCAGCTCACCTCGAGCAGCTCGCGATAGGGAGCAGTACTTC
v_gene: TRBV24-1; abundance: .; d_gene: .; j_gene: TRBJ1-2; CDR3aa: CATSETAYAGYTF; CDR3nt: TGTGCCACCAGTGAAACAGCTTACGCAGGCTACACCTTC
v_gene: TRBV4-2; abundance: many; d_gene: TRBD2; j_gene: TRBJ2-5; CDR3aa: CASSQAATSGSYETQYF; CDR3nt: TGTGCCAGCAGCCAGGCTGCGACTAGCGGGAGTTATGAGACCCAGTACTTC
v_gene: TRBV7-2; abundance: few; d_gene: .; j_gene: TRBJ1-4; CDR3aa: CASSLGDPARPEKLFF; CDR3nt: TGTGCCAGCAGCTTAGGGGATCCAGCCCGCCCGGAAAAACTGTTTTTT
v_gene: TRBV28; abundance: .; d_gene: .; j_gene: TRBJ2-1; CDR3aa: CASSDLGLPFF; CDR3nt: TGTGCCAGCAGCGATCTGGGTCTTCCGTTCTTC
v_gene: TRBV19; abundance: .; d_gene: .; j_gene: TRBJ2-7; CDR3aa: CASRNQAGDYEQYF; CDR3nt: TGTGCCAGTAGGAATCAGGCAGGGGACTACGAGCAGTACTTC
v_gene: TRBV4-2; abundance: .; d_gene: TRBD2; j_gene: TRBJ2-2; CDR3aa: CASSNGRGGTGELFF; CDR3nt: TGTGCCAGCTCTAATGGGAGGGGCGGTACCGGGGAGCTGTTTTTT
v_gene: TRBV9; abundance: few; d_gene: .; j_gene: TRBJ1-1; CDR3aa: CASSVAGEGSEAFF; CDR3nt: TGTGCCAGCAGCGTAGCGGGAGAGGGGTCTGAAGCTTTCTTT
v_gene: TRBV5-8; abundance: many; d_gene: .; j_gene: TRBJ2-1; CDR3aa: CASSFGTASYNEQFF; CDR3nt: TGTGCCAGCAGCTTTGGCACAGCCTCATACAATGAGCAGTTCTTC
v_gene: TRBV12-3/TRBV12-4; abundance: many; d_gene: TRBD1; j_gene: TRBJ1-4; CDR3aa: CASSSSDRGGEKLFF; CDR3nt: TGTGCCAGCAGTTCATCGGACAGGGGAGGCGAAAAACTGTTTTTT
v_gene: TRBV7-8; abundance: .; d_gene: .; j_gene: TRBJ1-5; CDR3aa: CATRVGPQHF; CDR3nt: TGTGCCACCAGGGTGGGGCCCCAGCATTTT
v_gene: TRBV6-1; abundance: .; d_gene: .; j_gene: TRBJ2-7; CDR3aa: CASALDSTYEQYF; CDR3nt: TGTGCCAGCGCCTTGGACAGTACCTACGAGCAGTACTTC
v_gene: TRBV5-1; abundance: many; d_gene: TRBD2; j_gene: TRBJ2-1; CDR3aa: CASSLGLAGGYSYNEQFF; CDR3nt: TGCGCCAGCAGCTTGGGGCTAGCGGGAGGCTACTCCTACAATGAGCAGTTCTTC
v_gene: TRBV12-3/TRBV12-4; abundance: .; d_gene: TRBD2; j_gene: TRBJ2-1; CDR3aa: CASSPGTSGRVGDEQFF; CDR3nt: TGTGCCAGCAGTCCAGGAACTAGCGGGAGGGTCGGGGATGAGCAGTTCTTC
v_gene: TRBV7-3; abundance: many; d_gene: .; j_gene: TRBJ2-5; CDR3aa: CASSLTGDKAETQYF; CDR3nt: TGTGCCAGCAGCTTAACAGGGGACAAAGCGGAGACCCAGTACTTC
v_gene: TRBV9; abundance: few; d_gene: TRBD2; j_gene: TRBJ2-1; CDR3aa: CASSAQTSGPRSSYNEQFF; CDR3nt: TGTGCCAGCAGCGCACAGACTAGCGGTCCTAGGAGCTCCTACAATGAGCAGTTCTTC
v_gene: TRBV6-1; abundance: many; d_gene: .; j_gene: TRBJ1-5; CDR3aa: CASSPTGNKAPQHF; CDR3nt: TGTGCCAGCAGTCCGACAGGAAACAAGGCGCCCCAGCATTTT
v_gene: TRBV12-3/TRBV12-4; abundance: .; d_gene: .; j_gene: TRBJ2-1; CDR3aa: CASSLRGGPYNEQFF; CDR3nt: TGTGCCAGCAGTTTGAGGGGGGGCCCCTACAATGAGCAGTTCTTC
v_gene: TRBV12-3/TRBV12-4; abundance: many; d_gene: .; j_gene: TRBJ1-5; CDR3aa: CASRERENQPQHF; CDR3nt: TGTGCCAGCCGGGAGAGAGAGAATCAGCCCCAGCATTTT
v_gene: TRBV4-1; abundance: .; d_gene: TRBD1; j_gene: TRBJ2-2; CDR3aa: CASSRQGEGGTNTGELFF; CDR3nt: TGCGCCAGCAGCCGCCAGGGGGAAGGGGGAACGAACACCGGGGAGCTGTTTTTT
v_gene: TRBV5-1; abundance: few; d_gene: .; j_gene: TRBJ2-5; CDR3aa: CASSLFYNQETQYF; CDR3nt: TGCGCCAGCAGCTTGTTCTATAATCAAGAGACCCAGTACTTC
v_gene: TRBV27; abundance: few; d_gene: .; j_gene: TRBJ2-7; CDR3aa: CASAGAYEQYF; CDR3nt: TGTGCCAGCGCAGGTGCCTACGAGCAGTACTTC
v_gene: TRBV7-2; abundance: few; d_gene: .; j_gene: TRBJ2-7; CDR3aa: CASSLGGKGYEQYF; CDR3nt: TGTGCCAGCAGCTTAGGAGGAAAAGGCTACGAGCAGTACTTC
v_gene: TRBV6-5; abundance: .; d_gene: .; j_gene: TRBJ2-7; CDR3aa: CASSYSRRVYEQYF; CDR3nt: TGTGCCAGCAGTTACTCGAGACGGGTCTACGAGCAGTACTTC
v_gene: TRBV20-1; abundance: .; d_gene: .; j_gene: TRBJ2-5; CDR3aa: CSARLGKIGETQYF; CDR3nt: TGCAGTGCTAGACTCGGCAAAATCGGAGAGACCCAGTACTTC
v_gene: TRBV4-3; abundance: few; d_gene: TRBD1; j_gene: TRBJ1-1; CDR3aa: CASSHEISTGYTEAFF; CDR3nt: TGCGCCAGCAGCCACGAAATCTCGACAGGGTACACTGAAGCTTTCTTT
v_gene: TRBV5-5; abundance: .; d_gene: .; j_gene: TRBJ2-2; CDR3aa: CASVHRANTGELFF; CDR3nt: TGTGCCAGCGTACACAGGGCGAACACCGGGGAGCTGTTTTTT
v_gene: TRBV4-1; abundance: many; d_gene: TRBD2; j_gene: TRBJ2-1; CDR3aa: CASSQGSRLAGGNEQFF; CDR3nt: TGCGCCAGCAGCCAAGGGTCCCGACTAGCGGGAGGCAATGAGCAGTTCTTC
v_gene: TRBV29-1; abundance: few; d_gene: .; j_gene: TRBJ2-3; CDR3aa: CSVGTPRSTDTQYF; CDR3nt: TGCAGCGTGGGGACTCCCCGAAGCACAGATACGCAGTATTTT
v_gene: TRBV4-1; abundance: .; d_gene: .; j_gene: TRBJ1-4; CDR3aa: CASSQEGAPGDEKLFF; CDR3nt: TGCGCCAGCAGCCAAGAGGGGGCCCCAGGGGATGAAAAACTGTTTTTT
v_gene: TRBV27; abundance: .; d_gene: .; j_gene: TRBJ1-5; CDR3aa: CASSPNAGSSNQPQHF; CDR3nt: TGTGCCAGCAGTCCAAACGCGGGCAGCAGCAATCAGCCCCAGCATTTT
v_gene: TRBV2; abundance: few; d_gene: TRBD2; j_gene: TRBJ2-7; CDR3aa: CASSEGLAPRVYEQYF; CDR3nt: TGTGCCAGCAGTGAGGGACTAGCTCCGAGGGTCTACGAGCAGTACTTC
v_gene: TRBV29-1; abundance: many; d_gene: TRBD2; j_gene: TRBJ2-7; CDR3aa: CSVVPSGSYEQYF; CDR3nt: TGCAGCGTTGTCCCTAGCGGGAGTTACGAGCAGTACTTC
v_gene: TRBV5-1; abundance: .; d_gene: TRBD2; j_gene: TRBJ2-3; CDR3aa: CASSLGVTSGFGDTQYF; CDR3nt: TGCGCCAGCAGCTTAGGAGTTACTAGCGGGTTCGGAGATACGCAGTATTTT
v_gene: TRBV29-1; abundance: few; d_gene: .; j_gene: TRBJ2-2; CDR3aa: CSVGSLGELFF; CDR3nt: TGCAGCGTTGGGAGTTTGGGGGAGCTGTTTTTT
v_gene: TRBV12-3/TRBV12-4; abundance: many; d_gene: .; j_gene: TRBJ1-3; CDR3aa: CASRTRDTIYF; CDR3nt: TGTGCCAGCAGAACCCGCGATACCATATATTTT
v_gene: TRBV24-1; abundance: few; d_gene: TRBD1; j_gene: TRBJ2-5; CDR3aa: CATRSPGQQETQYF; CDR3nt: TGTGCCACCAGATCACCGGGACAGCAAGAGACCCAGTACTTC
v_gene: TRBV5-8; abundance: few; d_gene: TRBD1; j_gene: TRBJ1-5; CDR3aa: CASSSGQDSNQPQHF; CDR3nt: TGTGCCAGCAGCAGTGGACAGGATAGCAATCAGCCCCAGCATTTT
v_gene: TRBV6-1; abundance: .; d_gene: .; j_gene: TRBJ1-3; CDR3aa: CASRITVGGNTIYF; CDR3nt: TGTGCCAGCAGGATTACAGTGGGCGGAAACACCATATATTTT
v_gene: TRBV7-8; abundance: few; d_gene: .; j_gene: TRBJ2-4; CDR3aa: CASSSLGMGGNIQYF; CDR3nt: TGTGCCAGCAGCTCATTAGGGATGGGGGGTAACATTCAGTACTTC
v_gene: TRBV7-8; abundance: many; d_gene: .; j_gene: TRBJ2-1; CDR3aa: CASSFGTNNEQFF; CDR3nt: TGTGCCAGCAGCTTTGGGACCAACAATGAGCAGTTCTTC
v_gene: TRBV27; abundance: many; d_gene: .; j_gene: TRBJ1-1; CDR3aa: CASSLTPRGTEAFF; CDR3nt: TGTGCCAGCAGTTTAACCCCCCGGGGAACTGAAGCTTTCTTT
v_gene: TRBV4-3; abundance: .; d_gene: .; j_gene: TRBJ1-6; CDR3aa: CASSQVLGRRFASPLHF; CDR3nt: TGCGCCAGCAGCCAAGTCTTGGGACGGCGTTTTGCCTCACCCCTCCACTTT
v_gene: TRBV6-5; abundance: many; d_gene: .; j_gene: TRBJ1-1; CDR3aa: CASSYSKAGNTEAFF; CDR3nt: TGTGCCAGCAGTTACTCGAAAGCAGGGAACACTGAAGCTTTCTTT
v_gene: TRBV7-9; abundance: few; d_gene: TRBD1; j_gene: TRBJ2-3; CDR3aa: CASSSRQGAEDTQYF; CDR3nt: TGTGCCAGCAGTTCCCGACAGGGGGCTGAAGATACGCAGTATTTT
v_gene: TRBV5-1; abundance: few; d_gene: .; j_gene: TRBJ2-5; CDR3aa: CASSSRAPRMETQYF; CDR3nt: TGCGCCAGCAGCTCGCGGGCCCCCCGGATGGAGACCCAGTACTTC
v_gene: TRBV7-3; abundance: .; d_gene: .; j_gene: TRBJ2-3; CDR3aa: CASSLTGGGHGAVTDTQYF; CDR3nt: TGTGCCAGCAGCTTAACCGGCGGGGGACACGGGGCGGTCACAGATACGCAGTATTTT
v_gene: TRBV4-2; abundance: few; d_gene: TRBD2; j_gene: TRBJ2-7; CDR3aa: CASSRSGKPYEQYF; CDR3nt: TGTGCCAGCAGCCGTAGCGGGAAACCCTACGAGCAGTACTTC
v_gene: TRBV6-1; abundance: many; d_gene: .; j_gene: TRBJ1-5; CDR3aa: CASSAMAGQPQHF; CDR3nt: TGTGCCAGCAGCGCTATGGCCGGACAGCCCCAGCATTTT
v_gene: TRBV7-9; abundance: .; d_gene: TRBD2; j_gene: TRBJ2-1; CDR3aa: CASSSTGGNEQFF; CDR3nt: TGTGCCAGCAGCTCGACGGGAGGTAATGAGCAGTTCTTC
v_gene: TRBV12-3/TRBV12-4; abundance: few; d_gene: TRBD2; j_gene: TRBJ2-7; CDR3aa: CASSSGLAGQQQYF; CDR3nt: TGTGCCAGCAGCTCGGGACTAGCGGGACAACAGCAGTACTTC
v_gene: TRBV6-5; abundance: .; d_gene: .; j_gene: TRBJ2-6; CDR3aa: CASSYSVWGPSSGANVLTF; CDR3nt: TGTGCCAGCAGTTACTCTGTTTGGGGCCCCAGCTCTGGGGCCAACGTCCTGACTTTC
v_gene: TRBV29-1; abundance: many; d_gene: .; j_gene: TRBJ2-7; CDR3aa: CSVERAYEQYF; CDR3nt: TGCAGCGTTGAAAGGGCTTACGAGCAGTACTTC
v_gene: TRBV10-3; abundance: .; d_gene: TRBD1; j_gene: TRBJ2-7; CDR3aa: CAISPSVDRVEQYF; CDR3nt: TGTGCCATCAGTCCCTCTGTGGACAGGGTCGAGCAGTACTTC
v_gene: TRBV4-2; abundance: few; d_gene: .; j_gene: TRBJ2-7; CDR3aa: CASSQGAGDGYEQYF; CDR3nt: TGTGCCAGCAGCCAAGGGGCCGGAGACGGCTACGAGCAGTACTTC
v_gene: TRBV25-1; abundance: .; d_gene: TRBD2; j_gene: TRBJ2-3; CDR3aa: CASSELAETPTQYF; CDR3nt: TGTGCCAGCAGTGAACTAGCGGAAACCCCAACGCAGTATTTT